This T cell receptor (beta chain) was recorded in a study of blood T cell repertoires in COVID-19. Study-level information: Italy, Spain and the United States were the sources of the convalescent and acute COVID-19 samples. PBMCs, B-cell-depleted T cells, or T cells provided the cDNA or gDNA that made up the material.

Germline-derived CDR1 and CDR2 are LNHDA and SQIVND (reference sequence). The CDR3 extends over 16 amino acids. The ends lost 6 bases at V and 1 base at J; junction bases unmatched: 7. In the study's own analysis: Using reference gene primer amplification, nucleated cell counts were estimated. The repertoire was sequenced with immunoSEQ multiplex PCR; TCRdb's copy has only in-frame clones and lacks some. V, J and clone size derive from that table, while D and trimming were established from the DNA sequence. The sample records over 80,000 clones, 80% to 90% being singletons. Input material: peripheral blood. The rearrangement links TRBV19 to TRBJ1-2; 11 bases map to TRBD1. The receptor comes from a human donor in a cohort sampled during active COVID-19. The CDR3 nucleotides read TGTGCCAGTAGCCGGGACAGGGGGGCCTATAACTATGGCTACACCTTC. Encoded protein: CASSRDRGAYNYGYTF.